This T cell receptor (beta chain) was obtained from a study of CD8+ T cells in alopecia areata. In the study overall: Tofacitinib was given for 6 to 18 months, then stopped for 6 months.

The CDR3 is 11 amino acids. V shed 5 bases and J shed 4 bases, with 8 bases lying between them. Germline V gives CDR1 GTSNPN, CDR2 SVGIG (reference sequence). The treatment was: oral pan-JAK inhibitor, 5-10 mg twice daily. Both peripheral blood and punch biopsies of lesional scalp skin were obtained from patients who had alopecia areata. Extraction of RNA preceded its reverse transcription into cDNA, which served as the sequencing template. The protocol was immunoSEQ multiplex PCR, while the TCRdb copy is restricted to in-frame clones and leaves out a portion. The sample lists about 200,000 clones, 60% to 70% occurring once. Study results and caveats: Affected scalp, especially in alopecia totalis/universalis, had a higher clonality than normal scalp did. Sharing of TCR sequences between patients (possibly for HLA-related reasons) was less clear than in mice.

This clone was detected once. Its antigen is not identified. V gene TRBV30 combines with J gene TRBJ1-2, with TRBD1 as a possible D gene (6 bases). This receptor was taken from a human donor with alopecia areata. The specimen comprised CD4+ T cells sorted from blood, sampled at week 4, from a patient treated with tofacitinib. CDR3 in DNA: TGTGCCTGGGGGGGCCCCTATGGCTACACCTTC. Translating gives CAWGGPYGYTF.